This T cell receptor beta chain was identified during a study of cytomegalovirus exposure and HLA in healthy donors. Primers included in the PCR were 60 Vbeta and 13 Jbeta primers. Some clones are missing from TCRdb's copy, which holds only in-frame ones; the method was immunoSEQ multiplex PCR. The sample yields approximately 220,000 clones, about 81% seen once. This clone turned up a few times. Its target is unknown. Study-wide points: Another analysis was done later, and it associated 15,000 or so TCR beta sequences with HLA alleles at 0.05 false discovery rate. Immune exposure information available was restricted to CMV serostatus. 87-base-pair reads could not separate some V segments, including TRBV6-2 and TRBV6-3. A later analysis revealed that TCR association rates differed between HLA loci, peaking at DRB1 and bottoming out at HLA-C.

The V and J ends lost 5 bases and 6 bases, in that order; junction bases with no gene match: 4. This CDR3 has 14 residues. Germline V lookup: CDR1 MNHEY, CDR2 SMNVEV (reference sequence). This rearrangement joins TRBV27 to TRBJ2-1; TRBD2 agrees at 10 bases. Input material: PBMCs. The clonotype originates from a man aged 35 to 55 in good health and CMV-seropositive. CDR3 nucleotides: TGTGCCAGCAGTCAAGCGGGAGGGGGCAATGAGCAGTTCTTC. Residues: CASSQAGGGNEQFF.